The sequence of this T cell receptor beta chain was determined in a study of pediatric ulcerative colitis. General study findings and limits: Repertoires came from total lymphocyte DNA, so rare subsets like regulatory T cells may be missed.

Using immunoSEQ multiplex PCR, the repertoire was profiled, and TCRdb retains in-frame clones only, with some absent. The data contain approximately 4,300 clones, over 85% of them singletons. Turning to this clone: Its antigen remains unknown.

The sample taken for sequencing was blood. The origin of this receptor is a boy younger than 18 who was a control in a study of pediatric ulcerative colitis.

The CDR3 bases are TGTGCCAGCAGGGAACAGGGGGCGAACACTGAAGCTTTCTTT. The encoded protein is CASREQGANTEAFF. The rearrangement links TRBV27 to TRBJ1-1; 9 bases line up with TRBD1. J lost 1 base, V lost 6 bases, and 3 bases had no gene match. Germline V gives CDR1 MNHEY, CDR2 SMNVEV (reference sequence). The CDR3 loop spans 14 amino acids.